The present entry profiles one T cell receptor (beta chain) with its context. Germline CDR1 MNHNS, CDR2 SASEGT. Germline trimming cut 1 base from V and 4 bases from J; bases unmatched to any gene: 10. This CDR3 is 17 amino acids long. These data are taken from a study of blood T cell repertoires in COVID-19. At the level of the study: Specimens from acute and convalescent COVID-19 originated in the United States, Italy and Spain.

Sequencing used immunoSEQ multiplex PCR; TCRdb keeps in-frame clones, though not all of them. The data hold over 90,000 clones, with about 91% observed a single time. The sample was peripheral blood. This chain uses TRBV6-1 with TRBJ2-5; 9 bases are a match to TRBD2. This TCR was sampled from a human donor in a cohort sampled during active COVID-19. The CDR3 sequence: CASSEVPRTSGRETQYF. CDR3 coding DNA: TGTGCCAGCAGTGAAGTCCCTCGCACTAGCGGGCGAGAGACCCAGTACTTC.